These T cell receptor beta chains were read from a single sample in a study of cytomegalovirus exposure and HLA in healthy donors. Using immunoSEQ multiplex PCR, the repertoire was profiled, and TCRdb retains in-frame clones only, with some absent. The table has fewer than 200,000 clones, around 84% seen once. Sequences were obtained from PBMCs. These receptors all stem from a man aged 30-40 years in good health and CMV-seropositive. Each CDR3 is given with its conserved first and last residue. D genes are given only for firm matches. Clone sizes are given selectively: once, few, many, or a class where the clone is expanded.

J gene	V gene	clone size	D gene	CDR3 protein	CDR3 DNA
TRBJ1-1	TRBV7-6	few	.	CASSLQVNTEAFF	TGTGCCAGCAGCCTACAGGTGAACACTGAAGCTTTCTTT
TRBJ2-1	TRBV19	.	TRBD2	CASSRDYPRSSYNEQFF	TGTGCCAGTAGTAGGGACTATCCCCGCAGCTCCTACAATGAGCAGTTCTTC
TRBJ2-1	TRBV7-2	.	.	CASSPRASSYNEQFF	TGTGCCAGCAGCCCGCGAGCTAGCTCCTACAATGAGCAGTTCTTC
TRBJ1-1	TRBV5-8	.	.	CASGLGVNTEAFF	TGTGCCAGCGGCTTGGGAGTAAACACTGAAGCTTTCTTT
TRBJ1-5	TRBV27	once	.	CASSLFSNQPQHF	TGTGCCAGCAGTTTATTCTCGAATCAGCCCCAGCATTTT
TRBJ2-1	TRBV7-2	.	TRBD2	CASSGRLAGVYFF	TGTGCCAGCAGCGGAAGACTAGCGGGAGTTTATTTCTTC
TRBJ1-1	TRBV25-1	once	.	CASSENRANTEAFF	TGTGCCAGCAGTGAAAACAGGGCGAACACTGAAGCTTTCTTT
TRBJ2-1	TRBV29-1	.	.	CSVEPGLGGRSYNEQFF	TGCAGCGTTGAACCGGGCCTAGGGGGAAGGTCCTACAATGAGCAGTTCTTC
TRBJ2-4	TRBV4-1	.	.	CASSQRENIQYF	TGCGCCAGCAGCCAGAGGGAAAACATTCAGTACTTC
TRBJ1-5	TRBV5-6	few	TRBD1	CASSLGPGGWNSNQPQHF	TGTGCCAGCAGCTTGGGTCCAGGGGGCTGGAACAGCAATCAGCCCCAGCATTTT
TRBJ2-3	TRBV27	.	.	CASTSLGATSTDTQYF	TGTGCCAGCACATCTCTGGGCGCCACTAGCACAGATACGCAGTATTTT
TRBJ2-1	TRBV11-2	once	TRBD2	CASSRRTSGSYNEQFF	TGTGCCAGCAGCCGGCGGACTAGCGGGAGCTACAATGAGCAGTTCTTC
TRBJ1-1	TRBV9	.	.	CASSGSGQLEAFF	TGTGCCAGCAGCGGATCAGGACAGCTTGAAGCTTTCTTT
TRBJ1-4	TRBV5-4	few	TRBD1	CASSSHRGPNEKLFF	TGTGCCAGCAGCTCACACAGGGGACCTAATGAAAAACTGTTTTTT
TRBJ2-5	TRBV29-1	.	.	CSVDLGGASRQETQYF	TGCAGCGTTGATCTCGGCGGGGCTAGCAGACAAGAGACCCAGTACTTC
TRBJ2-3	TRBV9	.	.	CASSPDGGGLDTQYF	TGTGCCAGCAGCCCAGATGGGGGAGGATTAGATACGCAGTATTTT
TRBJ1-3	TRBV7-9	.	.	CASSFRDSGNTIYF	TGTGCCAGCAGTTTCCGAGACTCTGGAAACACCATATATTTT